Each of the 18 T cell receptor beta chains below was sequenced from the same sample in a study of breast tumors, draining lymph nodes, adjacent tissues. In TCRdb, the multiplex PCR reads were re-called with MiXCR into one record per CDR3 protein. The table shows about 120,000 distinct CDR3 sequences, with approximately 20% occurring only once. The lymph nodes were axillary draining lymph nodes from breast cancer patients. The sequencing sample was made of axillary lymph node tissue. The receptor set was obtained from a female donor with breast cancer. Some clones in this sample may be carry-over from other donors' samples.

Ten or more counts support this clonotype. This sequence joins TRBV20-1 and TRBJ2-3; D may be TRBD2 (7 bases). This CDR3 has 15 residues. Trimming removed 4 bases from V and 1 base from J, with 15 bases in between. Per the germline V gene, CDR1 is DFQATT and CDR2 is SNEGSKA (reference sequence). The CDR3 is CSATLLGGRTDTQYF. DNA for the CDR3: TGCAGTGCTACCCTTTTGGGGGGGCGCACAGATACGCAGTATTTT.

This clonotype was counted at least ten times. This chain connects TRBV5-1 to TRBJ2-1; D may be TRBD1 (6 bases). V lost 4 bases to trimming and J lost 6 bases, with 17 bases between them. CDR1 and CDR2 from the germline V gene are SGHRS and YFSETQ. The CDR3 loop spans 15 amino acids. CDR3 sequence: CASSPHRTDTNEQFF. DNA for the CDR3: TGCGCCAGCAGCCCCCACCGGACAGATACCAATGAGCAGTTCTTC.

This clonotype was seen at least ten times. The DNA for the CDR3 is TGCGCCAGCAGTGGCGATTTTACTAGCGGGAGGGATACTGAGCAGTTCTTC. Translation: CASSGDFTSGRDTEQFF. The chain employs TRBV10-1 and TRBJ2-1; the match to TRBD2 covers 13 bases. In germline, CDR1 is WNHNN, CDR2 SYGVQD (reference sequence). This CDR3 spans 17 amino acids. V lost 4 bases to trimming and J lost 9 bases; unmatched junction nucleotides: 12.

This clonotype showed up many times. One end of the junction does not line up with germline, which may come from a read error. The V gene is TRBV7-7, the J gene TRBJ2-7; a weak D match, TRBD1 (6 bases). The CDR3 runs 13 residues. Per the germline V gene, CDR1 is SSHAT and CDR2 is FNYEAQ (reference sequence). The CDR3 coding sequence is TGTGCTAGCAGCCCAGGGGTAGGATACGAGCAGTACTTC. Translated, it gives CASSPGVGYEQYF.

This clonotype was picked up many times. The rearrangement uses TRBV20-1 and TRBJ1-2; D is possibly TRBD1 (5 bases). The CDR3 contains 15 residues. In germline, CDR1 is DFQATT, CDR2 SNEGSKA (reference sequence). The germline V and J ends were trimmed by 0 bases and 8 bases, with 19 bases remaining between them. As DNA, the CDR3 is TGCAGTGCTAGAGATACCCTATGGGGGGAAGAGGGCTACACCTTC. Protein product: CSARDTLWGEEGYTF.

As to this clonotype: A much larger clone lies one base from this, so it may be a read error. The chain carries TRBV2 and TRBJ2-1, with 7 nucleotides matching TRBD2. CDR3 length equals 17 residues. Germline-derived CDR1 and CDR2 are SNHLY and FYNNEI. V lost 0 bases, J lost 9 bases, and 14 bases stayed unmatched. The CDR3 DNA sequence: TGTGCCAGCAGTGAAGCGCTTCTACGGACTAGTGAGAGTGAGCAGTTCTTC. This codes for CASSEALLRTSESEQFF.

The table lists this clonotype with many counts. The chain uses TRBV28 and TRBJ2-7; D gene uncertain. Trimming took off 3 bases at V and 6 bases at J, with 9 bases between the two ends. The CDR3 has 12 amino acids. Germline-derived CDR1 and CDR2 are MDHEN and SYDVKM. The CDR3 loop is CASSFERREQYF. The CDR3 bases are TGTGCCAGCAGTTTCGAGAGGCGCGAGCAGTACTTC. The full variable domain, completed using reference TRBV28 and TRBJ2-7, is DVKVTQSSRYLVKRTGEKVFLECVQDMDHENMFWYRQDPGLGLRLIYFSYDVKMKEKGDIPEGYSVSREKKERFSLILESASTNQTSMYLCASSFERREQYFGPGTRLTVT.

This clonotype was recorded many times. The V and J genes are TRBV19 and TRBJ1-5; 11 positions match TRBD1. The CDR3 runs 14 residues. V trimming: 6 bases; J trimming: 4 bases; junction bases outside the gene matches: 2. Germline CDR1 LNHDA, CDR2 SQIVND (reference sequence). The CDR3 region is CASSGDRGNQPQHF. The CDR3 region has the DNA TGTGCCAGTAGCGGGGACAGGGGGAATCAGCCCCAGCATTTT.

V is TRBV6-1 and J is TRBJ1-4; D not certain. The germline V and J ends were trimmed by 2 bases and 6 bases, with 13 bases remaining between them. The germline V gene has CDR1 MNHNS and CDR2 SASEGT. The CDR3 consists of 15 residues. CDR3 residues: CASSEPEQPDEKLFF. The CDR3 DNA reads TGTGCCAGCAGTGAACCGGAACAGCCTGATGAAAAACTGTTTTTT.

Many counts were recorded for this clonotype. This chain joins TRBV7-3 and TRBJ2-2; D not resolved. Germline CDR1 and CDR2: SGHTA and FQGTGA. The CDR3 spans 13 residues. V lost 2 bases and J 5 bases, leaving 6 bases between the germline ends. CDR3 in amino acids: CASSLLGTGELFF. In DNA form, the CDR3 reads TGTGCCAGCAGCTTACTTGGGACCGGGGAGCTGTTTTTT.

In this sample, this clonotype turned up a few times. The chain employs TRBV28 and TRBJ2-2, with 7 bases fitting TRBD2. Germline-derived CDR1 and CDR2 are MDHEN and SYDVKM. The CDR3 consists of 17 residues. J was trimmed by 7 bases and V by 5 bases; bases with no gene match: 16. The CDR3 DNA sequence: TGTGCCAGCAGTCCACACTCCCGGGACGCGGGAGTCGGGGAGCTGTTTTTT. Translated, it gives CASSPHSRDAGVGELFF.

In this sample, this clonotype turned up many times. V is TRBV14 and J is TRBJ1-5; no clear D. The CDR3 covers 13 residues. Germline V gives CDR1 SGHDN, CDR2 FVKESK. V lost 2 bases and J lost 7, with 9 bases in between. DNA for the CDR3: TGTGCCAGCAGCCAAACGGGGAACCAGCCCCAGCATTTT. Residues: CASSQTGNQPQHF.

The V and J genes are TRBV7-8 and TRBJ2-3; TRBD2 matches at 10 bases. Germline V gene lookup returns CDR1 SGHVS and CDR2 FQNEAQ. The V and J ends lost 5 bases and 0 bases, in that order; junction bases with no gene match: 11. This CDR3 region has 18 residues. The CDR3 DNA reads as TGTGCCAGCAGCCTCCAACGGACTAGCGGAATCAGCACAGATACGCAGTATTTT. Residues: CASSLQRTSGISTDTQYF.

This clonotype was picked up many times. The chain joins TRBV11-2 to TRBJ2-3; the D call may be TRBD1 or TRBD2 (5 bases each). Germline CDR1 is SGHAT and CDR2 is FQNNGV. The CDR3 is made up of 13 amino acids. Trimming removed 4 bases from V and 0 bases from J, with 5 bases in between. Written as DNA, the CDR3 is TGTGCCAGCAGCTGGGACAGCACAGATACGCAGTATTTT. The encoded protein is CASSWDSTDTQYF.

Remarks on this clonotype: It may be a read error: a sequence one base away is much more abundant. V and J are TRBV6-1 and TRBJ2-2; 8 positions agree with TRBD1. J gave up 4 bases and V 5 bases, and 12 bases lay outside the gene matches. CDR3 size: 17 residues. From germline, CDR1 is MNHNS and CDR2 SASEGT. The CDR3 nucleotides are TGTGCCAGCAGTAAAGGGACAGGCAATCCCAGCACCGGGGAGCTGTTTTTT. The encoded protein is CASSKGTGNPSTGELFF.

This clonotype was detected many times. CDR3 amino acids: CASSPPVEGFYEQYF. For the CDR3, the DNA is TGTGCCAGCTCACCACCGGTTGAAGGCTTTTACGAGCAGTACTTC. J is TRBJ2-7 and V is TRBV18; D not resolved. The CDR3 extends over 15 amino acids. Trimming cost V 0 bases and J 4 bases, with 13 bases left between them. Germline V CDR1 and CDR2: KGHSH, LQKENI.

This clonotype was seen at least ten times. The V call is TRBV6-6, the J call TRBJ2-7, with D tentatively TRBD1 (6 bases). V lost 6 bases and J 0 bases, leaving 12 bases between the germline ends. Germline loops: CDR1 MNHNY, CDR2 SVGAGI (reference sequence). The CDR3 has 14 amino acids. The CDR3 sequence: CASSPRDTSYEQYF. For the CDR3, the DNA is TGTGCCAGCAGCCCTCGGGACACCTCCTACGAGCAGTACTTC.

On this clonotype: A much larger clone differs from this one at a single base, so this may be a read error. The CDR3 nucleotides read TGTGCCAGTAATACAGGGCTTAATGAAGAACTGTTTTTT. This gives the protein CASNTGLNEELFF. The chain recombines TRBV19 with TRBJ1-4; a possible D gene is TRBD1 (6 bases). CDR1 LNHDA and CDR2 SQIVND come from the germline V gene (reference sequence). The CDR3 loop spans 13 amino acids.